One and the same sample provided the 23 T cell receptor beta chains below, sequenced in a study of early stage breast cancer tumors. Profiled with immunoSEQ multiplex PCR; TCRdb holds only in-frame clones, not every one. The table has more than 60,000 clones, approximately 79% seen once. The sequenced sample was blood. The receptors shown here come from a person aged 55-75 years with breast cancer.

CDR3 nucleotide sequence: TGTGCCAGCAGGGGCAACAGTTACAATGAGCAGTTCTTC. This translates into CASRGNSYNEQFF. The chain carries TRBV7-9 and TRBJ2-1; D call uncertain. Germline V gene lookup returns CDR1 SEHNR and CDR2 FQNEAQ (reference sequence). This CDR3 has 13 amino acids. The V gene lost 6 bases and the J gene lost 4 bases, with 10 bases spanning the gap.

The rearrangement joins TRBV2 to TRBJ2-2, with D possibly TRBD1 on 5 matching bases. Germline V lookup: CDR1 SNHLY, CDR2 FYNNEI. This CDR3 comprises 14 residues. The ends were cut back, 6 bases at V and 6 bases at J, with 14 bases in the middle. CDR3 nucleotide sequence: TGTGCCAGCAGCCCCCCGGCAGGGCCCGGGGAGCTGTTTTTT. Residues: CASSPPAGPGELFF.

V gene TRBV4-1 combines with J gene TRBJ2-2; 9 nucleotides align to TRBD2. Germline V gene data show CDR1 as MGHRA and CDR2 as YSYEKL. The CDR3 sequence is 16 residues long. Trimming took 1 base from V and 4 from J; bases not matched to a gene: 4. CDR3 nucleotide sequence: TGCGCCAGCAGCCAAGTGGGGCGGGGGGGCACCGGGGAGCTGTTTTTT. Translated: CASSQVGRGGTGELFF.

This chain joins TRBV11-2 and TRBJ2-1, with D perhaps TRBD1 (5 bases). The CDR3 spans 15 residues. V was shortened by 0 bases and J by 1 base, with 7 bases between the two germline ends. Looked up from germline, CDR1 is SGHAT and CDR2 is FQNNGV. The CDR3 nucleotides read TGTGCCAGCAGCTTAGACAGGGTGTCCTACAATGAGCAGTTCTTC. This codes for CASSLDRVSYNEQFF.

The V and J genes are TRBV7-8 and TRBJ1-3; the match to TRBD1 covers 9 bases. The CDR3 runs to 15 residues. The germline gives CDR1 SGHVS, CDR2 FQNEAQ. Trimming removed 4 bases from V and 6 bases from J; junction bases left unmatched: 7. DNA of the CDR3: TGTGCCAGCAGCTACGGGACAGGGTGGGAAAACACCATATATTTT. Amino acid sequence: CASSYGTGWENTIYF.

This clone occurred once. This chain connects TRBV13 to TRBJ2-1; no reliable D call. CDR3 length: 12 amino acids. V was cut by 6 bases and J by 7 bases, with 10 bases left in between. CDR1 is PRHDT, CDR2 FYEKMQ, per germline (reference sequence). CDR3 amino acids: CASSRGRNEQFF. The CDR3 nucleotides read TGTGCCAGCAGTCGCGGTAGGAATGAGCAGTTCTTC.

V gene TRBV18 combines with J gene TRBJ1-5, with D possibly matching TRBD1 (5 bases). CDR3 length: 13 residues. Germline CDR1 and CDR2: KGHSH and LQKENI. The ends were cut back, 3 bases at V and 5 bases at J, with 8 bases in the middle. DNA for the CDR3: TGTGCCAGCTCACCGTCGGGGGATCAGCCCCAGCATTTT. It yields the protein CASSPSGDQPQHF. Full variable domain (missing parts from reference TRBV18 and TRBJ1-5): NAGVMQNPRHLVRRRGQEARLRCSPMKGHSHVYWYRQLPEEGLKFMVYLQKENIIDESGMPKERFSAEFPKEGPSILRIQQVVRGDSAAYFCASSPSGDQPQHFGDGTRLSIL.

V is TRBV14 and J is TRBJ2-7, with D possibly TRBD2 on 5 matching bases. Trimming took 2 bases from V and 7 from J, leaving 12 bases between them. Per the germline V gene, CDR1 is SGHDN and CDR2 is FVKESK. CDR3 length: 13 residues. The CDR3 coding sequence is TGTGCCAGCAGCCAATCGGCCTCGGGGGAGCAGTACTTC. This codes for CASSQSASGEQYF.

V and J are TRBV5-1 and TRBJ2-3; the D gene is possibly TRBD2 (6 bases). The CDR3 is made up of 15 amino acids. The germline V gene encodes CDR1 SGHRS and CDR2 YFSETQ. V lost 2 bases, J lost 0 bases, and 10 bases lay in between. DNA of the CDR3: TGCGCCAGCAGCTTTGGGGGAGGTAGCACAGATACGCAGTATTTT. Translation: CASSFGGGSTDTQYF.

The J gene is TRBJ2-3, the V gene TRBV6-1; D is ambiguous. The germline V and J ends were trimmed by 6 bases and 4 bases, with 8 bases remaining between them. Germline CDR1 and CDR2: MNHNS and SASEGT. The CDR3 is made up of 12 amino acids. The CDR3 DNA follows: TGTGCCAGCAGCCTGGAAGCAGATACGCAGTATTTT. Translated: CASSLEADTQYF.

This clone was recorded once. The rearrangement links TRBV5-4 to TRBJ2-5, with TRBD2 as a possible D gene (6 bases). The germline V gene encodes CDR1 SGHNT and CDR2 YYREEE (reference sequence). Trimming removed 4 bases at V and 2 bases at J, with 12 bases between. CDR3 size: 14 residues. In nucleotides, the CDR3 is TGTGCCAGCAGCACGGTAGCGGTACAAGAGACCCAGTACTTC. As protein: CASSTVAVQETQYF.

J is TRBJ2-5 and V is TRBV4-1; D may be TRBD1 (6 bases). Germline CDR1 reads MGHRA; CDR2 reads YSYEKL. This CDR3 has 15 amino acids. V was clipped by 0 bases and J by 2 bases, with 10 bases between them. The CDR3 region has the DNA TGCGCCAGCAGCCAAGATTTCGGACAGCAAGAGACCCAGTACTTC. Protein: CASSQDFGQQETQYF.

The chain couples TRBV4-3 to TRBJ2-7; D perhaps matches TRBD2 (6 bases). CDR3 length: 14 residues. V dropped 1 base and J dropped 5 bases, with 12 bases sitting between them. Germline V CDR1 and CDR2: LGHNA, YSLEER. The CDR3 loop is CASSQGLGSHEQYF. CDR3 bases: TGCGCCAGCAGCCAAGGACTAGGATCCCACGAGCAGTACTTC.

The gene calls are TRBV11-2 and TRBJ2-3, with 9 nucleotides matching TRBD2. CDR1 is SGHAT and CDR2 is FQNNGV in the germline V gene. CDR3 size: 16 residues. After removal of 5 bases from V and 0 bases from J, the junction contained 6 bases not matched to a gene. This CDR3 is CASSNSGGSSTDTQYF. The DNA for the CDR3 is TGTGCCAGCAGCAATAGCGGGGGATCTAGCACAGATACGCAGTATTTT.

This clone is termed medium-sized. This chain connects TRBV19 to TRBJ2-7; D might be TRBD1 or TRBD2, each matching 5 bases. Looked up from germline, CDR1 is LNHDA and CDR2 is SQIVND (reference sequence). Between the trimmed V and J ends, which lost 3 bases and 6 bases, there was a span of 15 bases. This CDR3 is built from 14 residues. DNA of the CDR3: TGTGCCAGTAGTATTACCGGGACCAACGGCGAGCAGTACTTC. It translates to CASSITGTNGEQYF.

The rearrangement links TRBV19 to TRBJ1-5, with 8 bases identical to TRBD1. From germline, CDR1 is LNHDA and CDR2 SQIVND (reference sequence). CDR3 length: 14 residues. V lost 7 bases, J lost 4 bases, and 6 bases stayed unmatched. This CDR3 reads CASTFQGANQPQHF. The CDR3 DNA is TGTGCCAGTACTTTTCAGGGGGCTAATCAGCCCCAGCATTTT.

CDR3 DNA: TGTGCCAGCAGTTTTCTCAGAACGGGCGGAAATGAGCAGTTCTTC. Its translation is CASSFLRTGGNEQFF. The gene calls are TRBV27 and TRBJ2-1, with D hard to call. Between the trimmed V and J ends, which lost 3 bases and 7 bases, there was a span of 16 bases. This CDR3 has 15 residues. The germline CDR1 and CDR2 sequences are MNHEY and SMNVEV (reference sequence).

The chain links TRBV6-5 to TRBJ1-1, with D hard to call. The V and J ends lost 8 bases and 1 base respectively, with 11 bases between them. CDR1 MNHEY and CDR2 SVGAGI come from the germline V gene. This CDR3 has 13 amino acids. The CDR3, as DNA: TGTGCCAGCTTCCGGCCACCGAACACTGAAGCTTTCTTT. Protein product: CASFRPPNTEAFF.

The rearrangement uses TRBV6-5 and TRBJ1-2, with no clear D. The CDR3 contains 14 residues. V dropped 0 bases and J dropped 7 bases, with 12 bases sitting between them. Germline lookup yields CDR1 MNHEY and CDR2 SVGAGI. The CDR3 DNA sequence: TGTGCCAGCAGTTACTCGTCGGAGCTAGGTGGCTACACCTTC. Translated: CASSYSSELGGYTF.

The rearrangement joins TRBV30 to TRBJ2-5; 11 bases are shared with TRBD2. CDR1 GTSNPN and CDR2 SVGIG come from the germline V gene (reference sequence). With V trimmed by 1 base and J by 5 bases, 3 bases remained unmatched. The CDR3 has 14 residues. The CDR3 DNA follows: TGTGCCTGGAGTGGTAGCGGGGGGGCTGAGACCCAGTACTTC. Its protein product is CAWSGSGGAETQYF.

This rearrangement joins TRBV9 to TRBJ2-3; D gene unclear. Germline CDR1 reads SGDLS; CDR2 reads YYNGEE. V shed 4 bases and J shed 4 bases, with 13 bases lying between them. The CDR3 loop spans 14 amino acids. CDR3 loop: CASSPLSRADTQYF. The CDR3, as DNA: TGTGCCAGCAGCCCCCTATCTCGGGCAGATACGCAGTATTTT. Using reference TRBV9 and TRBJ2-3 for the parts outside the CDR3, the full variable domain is DSGVTQTPKHLITATGQRVTLRCSPRSGDLSVYWYQQSLDQGLQFLIQYYNGEERAKGNILERFSAQQFPDLHSELNLSSLELGDSALYFCASSPLSRADTQYFGPGTRLTVL.

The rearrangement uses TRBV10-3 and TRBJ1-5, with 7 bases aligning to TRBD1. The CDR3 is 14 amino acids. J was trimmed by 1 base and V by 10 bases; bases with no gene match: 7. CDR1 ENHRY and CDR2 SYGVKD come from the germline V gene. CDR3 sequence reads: CASNTGDSNQPQHF. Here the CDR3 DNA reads TGTGCCAGCAACACAGGGGACAGCAATCAGCCCCAGCATTTT.

For the CDR3, the DNA is TGTGCCATGCGCCGGGAGGCAACAGATACGCAGTATTTT. It specifies CAMRREATDTQYF. V gene TRBV10-3 combines with J gene TRBJ2-3; 7 bases map to TRBD2. The germline V gene encodes CDR1 ENHRY and CDR2 SYGVKD. The CDR3 has 13 residues. V trimming: 9 bases; J trimming: 3 bases; junction bases outside the gene matches: 6.